This T cell receptor beta chain is from a study of blood T cells in healthy people across ages. Using a J-beta primer mix together with a sample-barcoded 5' primer, a second PCR was run for about 7 to 12 cycles. A 12-random-nucleotide template-switch adaptor tagged each cDNA molecule. TCRdb passed the 5' RACE reads through MiXCR, listing each CDR3 protein once. Found here are more than 800,000 distinct CDR3 sequences, around 43% of them singletons; the top ten hold approximately 19%. The CDR3 sequence is 15 residues long. In germline, CDR1 is SGHRS, CDR2 YFSETQ. With 1 base removed from V and 2 bases from J, the gap between germline ends came to 12 bases. Comment on this clonotype: Its cognate antigen is unknown.

Study-wide results and limits: Underestimates were what the diversity estimates from one million T cells were considered to be. Among long-lived donors, naive CD4+ cells were more numerous and diversity higher than in aged donors.

The specimen sequenced was blood. The receptor was derived from a woman in her fifties or sixties in good health. The rearrangement uses TRBV5-1 and TRBJ2-5; D possibly corresponds to TRBD1 (6 bases). As DNA, the CDR3 is TGCGCCAGCAGCTTGCAGGGGACGTCACAAGAGACCCAGTACTTC. Its translation is CASSLQGTSQETQYF. The full variable domain, its missing parts supplied by reference TRBV5-1 and TRBJ2-5, is KAGVTQTPRYLIKTRGQQVTLSCSPISGHRSVSWYQQTPGQGLQFLFEYFSETQRNKGNFPGRFSGRQFSNSRSEMNVSTLELGDSALYLCASSLQGTSQETQYFGPGTRLLVL.